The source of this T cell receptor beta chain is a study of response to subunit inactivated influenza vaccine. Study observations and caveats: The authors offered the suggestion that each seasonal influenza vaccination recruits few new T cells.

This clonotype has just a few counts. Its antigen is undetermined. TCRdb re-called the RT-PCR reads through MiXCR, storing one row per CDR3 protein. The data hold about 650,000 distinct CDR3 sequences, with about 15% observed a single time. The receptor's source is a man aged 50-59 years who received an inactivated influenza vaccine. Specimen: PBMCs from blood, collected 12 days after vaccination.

The CDR3 loop reads CASSNYVSGANVLTF. For the CDR3, the DNA is TGTGCCAGCAGCAATTATGTCTCTGGGGCCAACGTCCTGACTTTC. J is TRBJ2-6 and V is TRBV11-2; the D is unclear. The CDR3 has 15 residues. V gave up 5 bases and J gave up 0 bases, with 8 bases separating them. In germline, CDR1 is SGHAT, CDR2 FQNNGV.